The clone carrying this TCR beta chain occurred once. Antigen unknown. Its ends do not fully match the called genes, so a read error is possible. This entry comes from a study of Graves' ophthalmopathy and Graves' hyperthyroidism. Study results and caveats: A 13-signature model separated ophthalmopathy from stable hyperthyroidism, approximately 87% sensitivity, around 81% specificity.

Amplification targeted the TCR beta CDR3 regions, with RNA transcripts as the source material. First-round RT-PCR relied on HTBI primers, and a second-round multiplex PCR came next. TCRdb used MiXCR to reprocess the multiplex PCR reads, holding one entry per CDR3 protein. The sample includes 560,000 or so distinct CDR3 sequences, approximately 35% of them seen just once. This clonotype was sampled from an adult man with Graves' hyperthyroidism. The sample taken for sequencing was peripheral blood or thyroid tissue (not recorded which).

The CDR3: CSVAVGLAGNEQFF. CDR3 DNA sequence: TGCAGCGTTGCTGTGGGACTAGCGGGTAATGAGCAGTTTTTT. This rearrangement joins TRBV29-1 to TRBJ2-2; 12 nucleotides align to TRBD2. The CDR3 totals 14 residues. Germline CDR1 reads SQVTM; CDR2 reads ANQGSEA.